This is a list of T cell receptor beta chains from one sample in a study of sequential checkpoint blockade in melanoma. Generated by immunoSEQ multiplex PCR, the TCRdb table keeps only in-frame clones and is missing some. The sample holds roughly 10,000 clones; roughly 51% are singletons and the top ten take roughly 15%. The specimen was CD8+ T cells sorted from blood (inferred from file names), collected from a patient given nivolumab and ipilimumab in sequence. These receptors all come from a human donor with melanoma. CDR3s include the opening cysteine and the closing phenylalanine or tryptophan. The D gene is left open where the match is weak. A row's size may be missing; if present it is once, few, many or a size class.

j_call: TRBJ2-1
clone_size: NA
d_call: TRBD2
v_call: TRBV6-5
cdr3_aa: CASSPGGEQFF
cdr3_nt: TGTGCCAGCAGCCCCGGGGGGGAGCAGTTCTTC

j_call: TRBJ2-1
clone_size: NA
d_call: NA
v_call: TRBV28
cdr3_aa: CASRLSGYNEQFF
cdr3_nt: TGTGCCAGCAGACTTAGCGGCTACAATGAGCAGTTCTTC

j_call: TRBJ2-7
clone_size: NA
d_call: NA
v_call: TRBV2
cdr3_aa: CASSDYRGTYEQYF
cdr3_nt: TGTGCCAGCAGTGATTACCGGGGTACCTACGAGCAGTACTTC

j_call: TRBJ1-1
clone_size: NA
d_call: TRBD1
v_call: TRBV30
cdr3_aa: CASDPGQATEAFF
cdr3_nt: TGTGCCTCCGACCCGGGACAGGCTACTGAAGCTTTCTTT

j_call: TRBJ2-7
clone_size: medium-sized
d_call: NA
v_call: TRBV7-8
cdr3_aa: CASSLYPPGGTYEQYF
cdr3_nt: TGTGCCAGCAGCTTATACCCCCCGGGCGGGACCTACGAGCAGTACTTC

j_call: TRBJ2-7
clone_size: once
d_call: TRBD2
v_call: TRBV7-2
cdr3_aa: CASSLSGTSGTMDAYEQYF
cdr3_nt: TGTGCCAGCAGCTTATCCGGGACTAGCGGGACGATGGATGCCTACGAGCAGTACTTC

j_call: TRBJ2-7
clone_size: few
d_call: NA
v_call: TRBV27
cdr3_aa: CASTWKETYEQYF
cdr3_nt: TGTGCCAGCACTTGGAAGGAGACCTACGAGCAGTACTTC

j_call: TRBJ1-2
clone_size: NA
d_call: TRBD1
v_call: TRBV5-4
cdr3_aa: CASSLRGPNYGYTF
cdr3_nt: TGTGCCAGCAGCTTAAGGGGGCCTAACTATGGCTACACCTTC

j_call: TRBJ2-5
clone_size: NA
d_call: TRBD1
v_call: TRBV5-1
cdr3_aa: CASSFSGGGGETQYF
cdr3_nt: TGCGCCAGCAGCTTTTCAGGGGGCGGCGGAGAGACCCAGTACTTC

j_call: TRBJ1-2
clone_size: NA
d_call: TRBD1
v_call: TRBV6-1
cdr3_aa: CASSPPGQKETF
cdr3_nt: TGTGCCAGCAGCCCCCCGGGACAGAAAGAAACCTTC

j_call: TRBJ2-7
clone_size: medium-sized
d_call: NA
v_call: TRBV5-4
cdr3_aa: CASSLAGLYEQYF
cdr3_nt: TGTGCCAGCAGCTTGGCAGGCCTCTACGAGCAGTACTTC

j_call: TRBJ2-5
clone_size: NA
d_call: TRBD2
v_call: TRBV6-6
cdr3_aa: CASSPSGLSYQETQYF
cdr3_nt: TGTGCCAGCAGTCCCTCGGGACTATCCTACCAAGAGACCCAGTACTTC

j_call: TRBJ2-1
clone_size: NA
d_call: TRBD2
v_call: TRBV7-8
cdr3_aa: CASSLAGTGTSGTLGQFF
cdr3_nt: TGTGCCAGCAGCTTAGCCGGAACCGGGACTAGCGGGACCCTCGGGCAGTTCTTC

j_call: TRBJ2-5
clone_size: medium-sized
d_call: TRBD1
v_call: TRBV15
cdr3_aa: CATAGGETQYF
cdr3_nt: TGTGCCACCGCAGGGGGAGAGACCCAGTACTTC

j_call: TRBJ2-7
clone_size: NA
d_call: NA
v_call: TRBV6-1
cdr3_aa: CASSGPGHPTRTYEQYF
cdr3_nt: TGTGCCAGCAGTGGTCCGGGACATCCGACTCGGACCTACGAGCAGTACTTC

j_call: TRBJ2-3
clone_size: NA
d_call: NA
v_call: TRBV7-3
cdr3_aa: CASSLTGNLLPDTQYF
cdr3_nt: TGTGCCAGCAGCCTCACCGGGAACCTTCTCCCAGATACGCAGTATTTT

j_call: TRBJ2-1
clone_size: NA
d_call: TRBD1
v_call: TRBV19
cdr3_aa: CASSLPGQINGQFF
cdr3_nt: TGTGCCAGTAGTCTCCCGGGACAGATCAATGGGCAGTTCTTC

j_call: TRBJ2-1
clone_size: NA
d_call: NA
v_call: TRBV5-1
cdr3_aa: CASSASGTVNEQFF
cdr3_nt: TGCGCCAGCAGCGCGTCCGGGACTGTCAATGAGCAGTTCTTC

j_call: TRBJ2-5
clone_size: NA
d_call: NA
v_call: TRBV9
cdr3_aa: CASRGDSETQYF
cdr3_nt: TGTGCCAGCAGAGGGGATTCAGAGACCCAGTACTTC

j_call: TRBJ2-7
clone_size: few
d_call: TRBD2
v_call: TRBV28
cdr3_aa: CASSFGGGQWDDEQYF
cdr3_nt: TGTGCCAGCAGTTTTGGGGGAGGGCAGTGGGACGACGAGCAGTACTTC

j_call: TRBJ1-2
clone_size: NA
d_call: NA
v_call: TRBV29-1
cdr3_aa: CSVPPGDNYGYTF
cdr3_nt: TGCAGCGTCCCACCAGGGGACAACTATGGCTACACCTTC

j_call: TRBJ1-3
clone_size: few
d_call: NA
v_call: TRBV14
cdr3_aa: CASSHPADYRNTIYF
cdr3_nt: TGTGCCAGCAGCCACCCCGCCGATTACAGGAACACCATATATTTT

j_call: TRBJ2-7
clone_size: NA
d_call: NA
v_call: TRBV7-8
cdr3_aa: CASSLANWEASYEQYF
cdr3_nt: TGTGCCAGCAGCTTAGCGAACTGGGAGGCCTCCTACGAGCAGTACTTC

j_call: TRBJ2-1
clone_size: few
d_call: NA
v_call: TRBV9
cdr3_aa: CASSVASGRMQFF
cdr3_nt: TGTGCCAGCAGCGTAGCTAGTGGGAGGATGCAGTTCTTC

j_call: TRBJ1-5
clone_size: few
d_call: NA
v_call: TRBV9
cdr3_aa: CASSVGDSYSNQPQHF
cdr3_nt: TGTGCCAGCAGCGTAGGCGACAGCTATAGCAATCAGCCCCAGCATTTT

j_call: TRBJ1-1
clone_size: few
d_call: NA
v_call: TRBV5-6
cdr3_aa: CASSFEGFGTEAFF
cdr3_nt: TGTGCCAGCAGCTTTGAGGGTTTTGGGACTGAAGCTTTCTTT

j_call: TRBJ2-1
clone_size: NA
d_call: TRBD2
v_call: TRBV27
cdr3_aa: CASSLFSGGLASNEQFF
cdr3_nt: TGTGCCAGCAGTTTATTTTCCGGCGGACTAGCTTCTAATGAGCAGTTCTTC